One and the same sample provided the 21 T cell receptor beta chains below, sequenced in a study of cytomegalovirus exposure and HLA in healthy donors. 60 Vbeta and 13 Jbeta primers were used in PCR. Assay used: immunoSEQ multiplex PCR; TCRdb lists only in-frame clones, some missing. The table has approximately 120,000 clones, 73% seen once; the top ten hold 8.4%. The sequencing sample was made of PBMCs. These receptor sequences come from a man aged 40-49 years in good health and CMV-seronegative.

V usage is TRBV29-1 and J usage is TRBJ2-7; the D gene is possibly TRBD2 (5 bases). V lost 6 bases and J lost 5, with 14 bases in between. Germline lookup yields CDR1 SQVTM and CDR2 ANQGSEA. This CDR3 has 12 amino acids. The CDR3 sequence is CSVRSRGNEQYF. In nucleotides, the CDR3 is TGCAGCGTGAGAAGTCGGGGAAACGAGCAGTACTTC.

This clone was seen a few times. CDR3 protein: CASRGRTGGGQETQYF. In DNA form, the CDR3 reads TGTGCCAGCAGGGGACGCACGGGCGGGGGCCAAGAGACCCAGTACTTC. The chain employs TRBV25-1 and TRBJ2-5, with 7 bases aligning to TRBD2. V gave up 6 bases and J gave up 1 base; unmatched junction bases: 11. The germline V gene has CDR1 MGHDK and CDR2 SYGVNS. This CDR3 region has 16 residues.

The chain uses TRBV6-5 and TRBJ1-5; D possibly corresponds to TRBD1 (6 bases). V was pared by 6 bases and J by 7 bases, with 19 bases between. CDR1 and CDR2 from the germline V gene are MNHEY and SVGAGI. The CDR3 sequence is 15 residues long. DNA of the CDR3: TGTGCCAGCAGCCCCGCCCCCAGGGGAGTACAGCCCCAGCATTTT. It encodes CASSPAPRGVQPQHF.

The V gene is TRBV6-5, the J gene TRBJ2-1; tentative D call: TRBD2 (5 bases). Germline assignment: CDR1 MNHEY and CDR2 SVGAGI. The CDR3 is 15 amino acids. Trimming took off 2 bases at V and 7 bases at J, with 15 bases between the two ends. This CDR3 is CASSYAPGSLNEQFF. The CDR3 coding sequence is TGTGCCAGCAGTTACGCTCCGGGATCACTAAATGAGCAGTTCTTC.

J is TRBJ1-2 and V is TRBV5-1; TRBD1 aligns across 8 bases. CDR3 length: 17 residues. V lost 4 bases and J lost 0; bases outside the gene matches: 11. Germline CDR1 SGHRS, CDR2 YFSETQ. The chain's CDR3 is CASSQDRGRLANYGYTF. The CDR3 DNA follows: TGCGCCAGCAGCCAAGACAGGGGCCGACTTGCTAACTATGGCTACACCTTC.

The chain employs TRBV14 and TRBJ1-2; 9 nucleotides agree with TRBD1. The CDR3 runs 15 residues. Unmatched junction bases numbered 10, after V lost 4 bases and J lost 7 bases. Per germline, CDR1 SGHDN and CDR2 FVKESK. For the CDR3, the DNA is TGTGCCAGCAGCCCGGAGGGGACAGGGTCCTCTGGCTACACCTTC. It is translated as CASSPEGTGSSGYTF.

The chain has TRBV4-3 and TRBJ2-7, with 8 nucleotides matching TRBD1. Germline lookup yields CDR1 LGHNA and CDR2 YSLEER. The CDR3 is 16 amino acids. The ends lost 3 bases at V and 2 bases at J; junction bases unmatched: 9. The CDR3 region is CASSQSRTGTTYEQYF. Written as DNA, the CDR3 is TGCGCCAGCAGCCAGTCAAGGACAGGGACCACCTACGAGCAGTACTTC.

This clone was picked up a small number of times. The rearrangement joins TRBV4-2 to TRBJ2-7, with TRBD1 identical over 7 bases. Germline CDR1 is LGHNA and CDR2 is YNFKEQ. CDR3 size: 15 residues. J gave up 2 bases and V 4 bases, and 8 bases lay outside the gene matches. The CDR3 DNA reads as TGTGCCAGCAGCCGCGAAAGGGACAGTACCTACGAGCAGTACTTC. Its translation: CASSRERDSTYEQYF.

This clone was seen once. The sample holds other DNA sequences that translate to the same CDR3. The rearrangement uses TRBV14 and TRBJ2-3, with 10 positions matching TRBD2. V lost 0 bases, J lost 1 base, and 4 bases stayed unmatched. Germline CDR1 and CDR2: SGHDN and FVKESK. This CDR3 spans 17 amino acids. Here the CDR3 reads CASSQDLSGGRTDTQYF. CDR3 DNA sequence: TGTGCCAGCAGCCAAGATCTTAGCGGGGGGCGCACAGATACGCAGTATTTT.

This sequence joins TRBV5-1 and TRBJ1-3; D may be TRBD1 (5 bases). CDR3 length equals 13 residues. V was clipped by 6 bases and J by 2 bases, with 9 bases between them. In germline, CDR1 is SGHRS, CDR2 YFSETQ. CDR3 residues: CASKEGAGNTIYF. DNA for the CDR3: TGCGCCAGCAAGGAAGGGGCTGGAAACACCATATATTTT. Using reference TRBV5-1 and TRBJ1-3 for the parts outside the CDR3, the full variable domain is KAGVTQTPRYLIKTRGQQVTLSCSPISGHRSVSWYQQTPGQGLQFLFEYFSETQRNKGNFPGRFSGRQFSNSRSEMNVSTLELGDSALYLCASKEGAGNTIYFGEGSWLTVV.

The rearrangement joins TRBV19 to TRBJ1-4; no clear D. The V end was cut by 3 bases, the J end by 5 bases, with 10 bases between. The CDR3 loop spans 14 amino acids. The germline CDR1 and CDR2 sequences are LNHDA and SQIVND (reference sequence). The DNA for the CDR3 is TGTGCCAGTAGTATCCGGGGTCGGAATGAAAAACTGTTTTTT. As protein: CASSIRGRNEKLFF.

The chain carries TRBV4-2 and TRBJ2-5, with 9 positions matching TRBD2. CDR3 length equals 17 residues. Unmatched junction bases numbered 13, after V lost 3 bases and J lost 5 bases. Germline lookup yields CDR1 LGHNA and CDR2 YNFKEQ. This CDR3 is CASSQGGGGGAGETQYF. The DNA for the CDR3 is TGTGCCAGCAGCCAGGGAGGGGGCGGGGGGGCCGGGGAGACCCAGTACTTC.

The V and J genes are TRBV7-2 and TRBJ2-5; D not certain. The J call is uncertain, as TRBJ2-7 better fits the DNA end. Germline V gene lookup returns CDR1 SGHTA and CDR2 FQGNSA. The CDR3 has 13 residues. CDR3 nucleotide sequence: TGTGCCAGCAGCCCAGAAGGCGATAGCGAGCAGTACTTC. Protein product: CASSPEGDSEQYF.

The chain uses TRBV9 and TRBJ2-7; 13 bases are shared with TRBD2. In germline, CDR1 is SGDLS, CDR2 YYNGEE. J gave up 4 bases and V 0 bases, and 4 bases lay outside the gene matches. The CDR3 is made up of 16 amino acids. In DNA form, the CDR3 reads TGTGCCAGCAGCGTAGGGGGACTAGCGGGGCTTTACGAGCAGTACTTC. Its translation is CASSVGGLAGLYEQYF. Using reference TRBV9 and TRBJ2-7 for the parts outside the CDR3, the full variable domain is DSGVTQTPKHLITATGQRVTLRCSPRSGDLSVYWYQQSLDQGLQFLIQYYNGEERAKGNILERFSAQQFPDLHSELNLSSLELGDSALYFCASSVGGLAGLYEQYFGPGTRLTVT.

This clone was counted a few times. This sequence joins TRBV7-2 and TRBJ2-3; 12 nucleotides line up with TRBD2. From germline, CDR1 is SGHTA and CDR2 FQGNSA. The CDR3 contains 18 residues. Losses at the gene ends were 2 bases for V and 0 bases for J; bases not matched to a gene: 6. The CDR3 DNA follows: TGTGCCAGCAGCTTACTGACTAGCGGGGGTTCTAGCACAGATACGCAGTATTTT. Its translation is CASSLLTSGGSSTDTQYF.

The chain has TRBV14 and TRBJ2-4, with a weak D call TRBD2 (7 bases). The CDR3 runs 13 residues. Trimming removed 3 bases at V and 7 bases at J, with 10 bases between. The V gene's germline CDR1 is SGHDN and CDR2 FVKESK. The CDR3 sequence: CASSQGGGNIQYF. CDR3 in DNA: TGTGCCAGCAGCCAGGGGGGGGGCAACATTCAGTACTTC.

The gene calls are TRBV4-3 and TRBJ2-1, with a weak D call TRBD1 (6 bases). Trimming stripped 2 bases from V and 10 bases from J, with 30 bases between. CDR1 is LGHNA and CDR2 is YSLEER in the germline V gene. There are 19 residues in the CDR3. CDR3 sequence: CASSQHVRDPGTPTWEQFF. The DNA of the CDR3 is TGCGCCAGCAGCCAACACGTACGGGACCCCGGGACACCGACTTGGGAGCAGTTCTTC.

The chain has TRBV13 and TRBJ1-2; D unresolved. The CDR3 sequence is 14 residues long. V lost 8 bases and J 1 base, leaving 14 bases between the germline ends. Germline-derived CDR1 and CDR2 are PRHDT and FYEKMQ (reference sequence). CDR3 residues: CASAREADNYGYTF. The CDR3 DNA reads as TGTGCCAGCGCCCGGGAGGCGGATAACTATGGCTACACCTTC.

The CDR3 here is CASSPTIGTATNYGYTF. The CDR3 DNA reads as TGTGCCAGCAGCCCCACGATTGGGACAGCGACTAACTATGGCTACACCTTC. This chain joins TRBV9 and TRBJ1-2; 7 nucleotides match TRBD1. CDR1 is SGDLS, CDR2 YYNGEE, per germline. CDR3 length: 17 residues. With V trimmed by 4 bases and J by 0 bases, 12 bases remained unmatched.

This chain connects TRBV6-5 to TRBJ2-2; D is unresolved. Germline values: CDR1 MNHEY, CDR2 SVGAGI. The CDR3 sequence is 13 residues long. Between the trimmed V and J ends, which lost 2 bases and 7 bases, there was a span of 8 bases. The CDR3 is CASSYVGGGELFF. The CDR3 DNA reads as TGTGCCAGCAGTTACGTCGGCGGCGGGGAGCTGTTTTTT.

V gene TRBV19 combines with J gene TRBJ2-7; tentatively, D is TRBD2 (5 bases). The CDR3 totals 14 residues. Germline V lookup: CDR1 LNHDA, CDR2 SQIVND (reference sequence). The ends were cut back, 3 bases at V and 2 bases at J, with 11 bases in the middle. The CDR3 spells CASSMTGMTYEQYF. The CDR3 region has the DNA TGTGCCAGTAGTATGACGGGGATGACCTACGAGCAGTACTTC.